Listed below are T cell receptor beta chains from one sample, sequenced in a study of cytomegalovirus exposure and HLA in healthy donors. Sequencing was performed with immunoSEQ multiplex PCR; in TCRdb, only in-frame clones are kept and a portion is missing. Found here are 150,000 to 200,000 clones, roughly 70% of them singletons; the top ten hold around 3%. Sequencing was done on a sample of PBMCs. The receptors were gathered from a woman in her forties or fifties in good health and CMV-seropositive. The conserved cysteine and the conserved F or W are not part of the CDR3 here. Clone size is given for some rows only: seen once, a few or many times, or a class if the clone is expanded.

j_gene,abundance,v_gene,CDR3aa
TRBJ1-2,-,TRBV16,ASSRPGESNYGYT
TRBJ2-3,-,TRBV9,ASSVAGGAIMDTQY
TRBJ1-5,-,TRBV9,ASSPGGFNQPQH
TRBJ2-7,-,TRBV2,ASYSYEQY
TRBJ1-1,-,TRBV7-8,ASSEGTGGTEAF
TRBJ1-6,once,TRBV5-5,ASSRGDSYNSPLH
TRBJ1-3,-,TRBV5-5,ASSFDTFSGNTIY
TRBJ2-2,-,TRBV5-1,ASSNRDSGPANTGELF
TRBJ1-3,-,TRBV18,ASSPTGVDGNTIY
TRBJ1-2,-,TRBV7-9,ASSFTGANYGYT
TRBJ1-1,-,TRBV5-4,ASSPDRGLNTEAF
TRBJ1-1,-,TRBV2,AREGTGGPRTEAF
TRBJ1-5,few,TRBV28,ASTSGQGGNQPQH
TRBJ1-1,-,TRBV5-6,ASSLTVNTEAF
TRBJ1-4,-,TRBV14,ASSQDRGVQIVGEKLF
TRBJ2-3,-,TRBV7-9,ASSPLSGAGTDTQY
TRBJ2-3,-,TRBV19,ASSPTSGGATDTQY
TRBJ1-2,-,TRBV6-1,ASRIENRFYGYT
TRBJ1-1,-,TRBV7-6,ASSMGQNTEAF
TRBJ1-5,-,TRBV10-2,ASSESSAGNQPQH
TRBJ1-1,-,TRBV18,ASSQGPDAEAF
TRBJ1-1,-,TRBV2,ASGGTGTAEAF
TRBJ1-2,-,TRBV9,ASSVGGYGYT
TRBJ2-1,-,TRBV5-6,ASRAGGSLSYNEQF
TRBJ1-6,-,TRBV10-2,ASSDSTGSYNSPLH
TRBJ1-5,-,TRBV4-1,ASSHADYQPQH
TRBJ2-7,-,TRBV5-6,ASRPFSGAYEQY
TRBJ2-1,-,TRBV5-1,ASSFRGPYNEQF
TRBJ1-2,few,TRBV7-2,ASSFNRDRGGYT
TRBJ1-5,-,TRBV6-5,TSTTTTGGLSQH
TRBJ2-2,once,TRBV5-1,ASTTDRDTGELF
TRBJ1-6,once,TRBV7-9,ASSPPGSHNSPLH
TRBJ2-2,-,TRBV10-2,ASIPGQGRNTGELF
TRBJ2-5,-,TRBV5-4,ASSPQFQETQY
TRBJ2-7,-,TRBV7-8,ASSLVGTTYEQY
TRBJ1-2,-,TRBV6-1,ASSEFSSGTNYGYT
TRBJ2-1,few,TRBV9,ASSVASGGASSYNEQF
TRBJ1-4,once,TRBV27,ASSLGQGTGKLF
TRBJ1-6,once,TRBV7-9,ASSLEAGYNSPLH
TRBJ1-6,-,TRBV5-1,ASASDSTNSPLH
TRBJ1-1,-,TRBV6-5,ASDGARGNEAF
TRBJ1-5,-,TRBV30,AWNVKGRLNQPQH
TRBJ2-5,-,TRBV10-3,AISESGQGRETQY
TRBJ2-2,-,TRBV5-1,ASSADRGTGEPGELF
TRBJ2-3,once,TRBV7-3,ASSLTPGGGTDTQY
TRBJ1-5,-,TRBV5-1,ASSLQGGNQPQH
TRBJ2-2,-,TRBV6-5,ASSYPGTANTGELF
TRBJ1-2,few,TRBV10-3,AISHPGGRVSSGYT
TRBJ2-3,-,TRBV5-6,ASSLWTSGGTDTQY
TRBJ1-4,-,TRBV20-1,SARTANREC
TRBJ2-7,-,TRBV4-1,ASSRFRDSDRSYEQY
TRBJ1-2,-,TRBV7-3,ASSPGTGEGSDGYT
TRBJ1-6,-,TRBV4-1,ASSYHAVLDSPLH
TRBJ1-3,-,TRBV2,ASSEQGAGNTIY